The 27 T cell receptor beta chains below come from one sample, sequenced in a study of vaccination and CD4 T cells after COVID-19. Their target antigens are unknown. Time point: late sampling 161 to 241 days after vaccination in a few convalescent patients. Treatment in this sample: roughly ten-day PBMC culture with coronavirus spike peptide pools or control peptides (ViraFEST assay). With the Oncomine TCR Beta short-read assay, DNA from cultured CD4+ T cells was sequenced. TCRdb analysed the PCR reads with MiXCR anew, one entry per CDR3 protein. This table has over 20,000 distinct CDR3 sequences, around 33% appearing once. Sequencing used CD4+ T cells from blood, cultured in vitro, obtained about 7 months after SARS-CoV-2 vaccination. The receptors shown here come from a human donor who had recovered from COVID-19.

This chain joins TRBV6-4 and TRBJ2-1; TRBD2 aligns across 9 bases. Trimming took 0 bases from V and 7 from J; bases not matched to a gene: 7. Germline CDR1 reads MRHNA; CDR2 reads SNTAGT. This CDR3 is built from 16 residues. CDR3 coding DNA: TGTGCCAGCAGTGACTCGGGCGGGAGGGCCTCTAATGAGCAGTTCTTC. Its translation is CASSDSGGRASNEQFF.

The chain joins TRBV2 to TRBJ2-7; D not certain. The CDR3 length is 11 residues. Trimming stripped 3 bases from V and 3 bases from J, with 3 bases between. Germline V gene sequence: CDR1 SNHLY, CDR2 FYNNEI. Written as DNA, the CDR3 is TGTGCCAGCAGTGACCGCTACGAGCAGTACTTC. This codes for CASSDRYEQYF.

This clonotype appeared a few times. The J gene is TRBJ2-1, the V gene TRBV7-2; D is possibly TRBD1 or TRBD2 (5 bases each). The CDR3 runs to 13 residues. Trimming took 5 bases from V and 10 from J, leaving 15 bases between them. Germline V gene sequence: CDR1 SGHTA, CDR2 FQGNSA. CDR3 protein: CASSPTKGTEQFF. In nucleotides, the CDR3 is TGTGCCAGCAGCCCAACAAAGGGGACGGAGCAGTTCTTC.

The genes are TRBV4-1 and TRBJ2-7; no clear D. Trimming removed 2 bases at V and 5 bases at J, with 13 bases between. CDR1 and CDR2 (germline): MGHRA, YSYEKL. The CDR3 covers 14 residues. The CDR3 DNA sequence: TGCGCCAGCAGCCAATTCTCCAGGTCCGACGAGCAGTACTTC. Residues: CASSQFSRSDEQYF.

This sequence joins TRBV20-1 and TRBJ2-7; D gene unclear. CDR1 and CDR2 from the germline V gene are DFQATT and SNEGSKA (reference sequence). The CDR3 length is 13 residues. Between the trimmed V and J ends, which lost 4 bases and 2 bases, there was a span of 12 bases. The CDR3: CSATPLGPYEQYF. Written as DNA, the CDR3 is TGCAGTGCTACCCCCCTAGGGCCCTACGAGCAGTACTTC.

V is TRBV7-2 and J is TRBJ1-4, with 8 bases fitting TRBD1. Germline CDR1 SGHTA, CDR2 FQGNSA. V was clipped by 4 bases and J by 14 bases; unmatched bases: 9. The CDR3 loop spans 13 amino acids. Written as DNA, the CDR3 is TGTGCCAGCAGCTCCGGGACAGGAACCCATCTGTTTTTT. Translating gives CASSSGTGTHLFF.

In DNA form, the CDR3 reads TGTGCCAGCAGTTACTTAGGGCAGGGGGCGTACAATGAGCAGTTCTTC. Its translation: CASSYLGQGAYNEQFF. The V and J genes are TRBV6-5 and TRBJ2-1; 8 positions match TRBD1. The CDR3 runs 16 residues. In germline, CDR1 is MNHEY, CDR2 SVGAGI. V lost 1 base to trimming and J lost 4 bases; unmatched junction nucleotides: 6.

The gene calls are TRBV20-1 and TRBJ2-5; 7 bases map to TRBD1. V was pared by 4 bases and J by 4 bases, with 9 bases of the junction left unmatched. Germline V lookup: CDR1 DFQATT, CDR2 SNEGSKA (reference sequence). The length of the CDR3 is 14 residues. CDR3 bases: TGCAGTGCTACCCCCGACAGGGCTCCAGAGACCCAGTACTTC. Protein product: CSATPDRAPETQYF.

The rearrangement uses TRBV2 and TRBJ2-3; D might be TRBD2 (6 bases). The CDR3 has 13 residues. Trimming left V 5 bases short and J 4 bases short, with 10 bases between. The germline V gene encodes CDR1 SNHLY and CDR2 FYNNEI. CDR3 amino acids: CASSRGIPDTQYF. CDR3 in DNA: TGTGCCAGCAGTCGGGGGATTCCAGATACGCAGTATTTT.

A word on this clonotype: Compared with germline, one end of the junction differs, possibly owing to a read error. The CDR3 region has the DNA TGTGCCAGCAGCCTAAGCCAGGACAACCAAGAGACCCAGTATTTC. This translates into CASSLSQDNQETQYF. The rearrangement joins TRBV14 to TRBJ2-5; D may be TRBD1 (5 bases). The length of the CDR3 is 15 residues. CDR1 SGHDN and CDR2 FVKESK come from the germline V gene.

The chain has TRBV2 and TRBJ2-3; 9 positions match TRBD1. Germline CDR1 SNHLY, CDR2 FYNNEI. With V trimmed by 8 bases and J by 1 base, 4 bases remained unmatched. The CDR3 consists of 14 residues. CDR3 protein: CASGRDRGTDTQYF. The CDR3, as DNA: TGTGCCAGCGGCCGGGACAGGGGCACAGATACGCAGTATTTT.

This chain joins TRBV10-2 and TRBJ1-5, with 9 nucleotides matching TRBD1. V lost 6 bases to trimming and J lost 2 bases; unmatched junction nucleotides: 5. This CDR3 has 15 residues. Germline CDR1 WSHSY, CDR2 SAAADI. The CDR3, as DNA: TGCGCCAGCAGGAGGGGACAGGGAGGCAATCAGCCCCAGCATTTT. The encoded protein is CASRRGQGGNQPQHF.

This clonotype was recorded only once. V and J are TRBV6-2 or TRBV6-3 and TRBJ1-5, with 7 bases fitting TRBD1. The junction had 5 bases not matched to a gene; V was cut back by 6 bases and J by 6 bases. The germline CDR1 and CDR2 sequences are MNHEY and SVGEGT. CDR3 length: 13 residues. This chain's CDR3 is CASRGTVGQPQHF. The DNA of the CDR3 is TGTGCCAGCAGAGGGACAGTGGGTCAGCCCCAGCATTTT.

This clonotype was detected only a few times. The chain uses TRBV20-1 and TRBJ1-1; weak D call: TRBD1 (5 bases). The germline V gene has CDR1 DFQATT and CDR2 SNEGSKA (reference sequence). Trimming took off 3 bases at V and 2 bases at J, with 10 bases between the two ends. This CDR3 comprises 13 residues. The CDR3 loop is CSASGGINTEAFF. Here the CDR3 DNA reads TGCAGTGCTAGTGGGGGGATTAACACTGAAGCTTTCTTT.

The chain links TRBV12-3 or TRBV12-4 to TRBJ2-3; D call uncertain. CDR3 length equals 14 residues. Between the trimmed V and J ends, which lost 2 bases and 6 bases, there was a span of 12 bases. CDR3 in amino acids: CASSLSASQDTQYF. The CDR3 DNA reads as TGTGCCAGCAGTTTATCAGCGAGCCAGGATACGCAGTATTTT.

V is TRBV18 and J is TRBJ1-5; a possible D gene is TRBD1 (5 bases). CDR1 and CDR2 (germline): KGHSH, LQKENI. Trimming removed 6 bases at V and 4 bases at J, with 10 bases between. This CDR3 region has 13 residues. CDR3 sequence (DNA): TGTGCCAGCTCGCAGGGAGCTAATCAGCCCCAGCATTTT. Translated: CASSQGANQPQHF.

This clonotype has just a few counts. V and J are TRBV7-9 and TRBJ1-2; TRBD1 matches 11 bases. The CDR3 spans 17 residues. Germline trimming cut 4 bases from V and 6 bases from J; bases unmatched to any gene: 13. CDR1 and CDR2 (germline): SEHNR, FQNEAQ (reference sequence). DNA for the CDR3: TGTGCCAGCAGCTCGATACTCGGACAGGGGGCAAGTGATGGCTACACCTTC. Translating gives CASSSILGQGASDGYTF.

The chain employs TRBV2 and TRBJ1-6; no definite D call. CDR1 and CDR2 (germline): SNHLY, FYNNEI. Between the trimmed V and J ends, which lost 6 bases and 6 bases, there was a span of 12 bases. The CDR3 totals 14 residues. CDR3 loop: CASRGSATNSPLHF. In DNA form, the CDR3 reads TGTGCCAGCAGGGGAAGTGCTACTAATTCACCCCTCCACTTT. Together with reference TRBV2 and TRBJ1-6, the CDR3 gives the full variable domain: EPEVTQTPSHQVTQMGQEVILRCVPISNHLYFYWYRQILGQKVEFLVSFYNNEISEKSEIFDDQFSVERPDGSNFTLKIRSTKLEDSAMYFCASRGSATNSPLHFGNGTRLTVT.

The V and J genes are TRBV7-8 and TRBJ2-7, with TRBD1 matching 11 bases. V lost 5 bases and J lost 5; bases outside the gene matches: 5. The germline gives CDR1 SGHVS, CDR2 FQNEAQ. The CDR3 runs to 14 residues. The CDR3 spells CASSARDRGNEQYF. DNA for the CDR3: TGTGCCAGCAGCGCCCGGGACAGGGGGAACGAGCAGTACTTC.

This CDR3 reads CSARGTGGYGYTF. As DNA, the CDR3 is TGCAGTGCTAGAGGGACAGGTGGTTATGGCTACACCTTC. The chain joins TRBV20-1 to TRBJ1-2; 7 bases are a match to TRBD1. The CDR3 runs to 13 residues. The germline gives CDR1 DFQATT, CDR2 SNEGSKA (reference sequence). The V and J ends lost 1 base and 5 bases, in that order; junction bases with no gene match: 4.

This clonotype has a handful of counts. The J gene is TRBJ2-3, the V gene TRBV19; D unclear. Germline-derived CDR1 and CDR2 are LNHDA and SQIVND (reference sequence). Trimming pared 7 bases from V and 7 bases from J, leaving 18 bases between. This CDR3 region has 14 residues. CDR3 nucleotides: TGTGCCAGTACCGAACAAAAAGGGATTCATACGCAGTATTTT. The encoded protein is CASTEQKGIHTQYF.

The rearrangement uses TRBV7-6 and TRBJ2-3; a possible D gene is TRBD1 (5 bases). Deletions cut 5 bases from V and 3 bases from J, with 12 bases between. The CDR3 is made up of 14 amino acids. The V gene's germline CDR1 is SGHVS and CDR2 FNYEAQ. In DNA form, the CDR3 reads TGTGCCAGCAGCCCGTATAGGGGTACAGATACGCAGTATTTT. It encodes CASSPYRGTDTQYF.

In this sample, this clonotype turned up a few times. This CDR3 is CASSPWTGRGNQPQHF. In nucleotides, the CDR3 is TGTGCCAGCAGTCCCTGGACGGGTCGAGGGAATCAGCCCCAGCATTTT. This chain links TRBV27 with TRBJ1-5, with D hard to call. Germline V gives CDR1 MNHEY, CDR2 SMNVEV (reference sequence). The CDR3 runs to 16 residues. Trimming left V 5 bases short and J 4 bases short, with 18 bases between.

The chain has TRBV20-1 and TRBJ2-2, with 7 bases fitting TRBD2. Germline CDR1 DFQATT, CDR2 SNEGSKA (reference sequence). V was clipped by 6 bases and J by 0 bases; unmatched bases: 7. This CDR3 has 15 residues. CDR3 residues: CSAAASGPNTGELFF. CDR3 bases: TGCAGTGCCGCCGCTAGCGGCCCGAACACCGGGGAGCTGTTTTTT.

The chain employs TRBV5-1 and TRBJ1-1; D call uncertain. V lost 3 bases and J lost 4, with 10 bases in between. Germline V gene lookup returns CDR1 SGHRS and CDR2 YFSETQ. The CDR3 runs 13 residues. In DNA, the CDR3 is TGCGCCAGCAGCTGGAGAGGAAGCACTGAAGCTTTCTTT. It specifies CASSWRGSTEAFF.

V and J are TRBV25-1 and TRBJ1-5, with TRBD1 as a possible D gene (6 bases). The V end lost 0 bases, the J end lost 3 bases, and 9 bases lay between the germline ends. The germline CDR1 and CDR2 sequences are MGHDK and SYGVNS. The CDR3 runs to 15 residues. The CDR3 DNA is TGTGCCAGCAGTGAATATGCAGGGGCCAATCAGCCCCAGCATTTT. Its translation is CASSEYAGANQPQHF.

DNA of the CDR3: TGCAGTGCTCCGGGGTCCTCCTACGAGCAGTACTTC. It is translated as CSAPGSSYEQYF. The chain uses TRBV20-1 and TRBJ2-7; maybe TRBD2 (5 bases). The length of the CDR3 is 12 residues. Trimming stripped 5 bases from V and 0 bases from J, with 8 bases between. Germline CDR1 reads DFQATT; CDR2 reads SNEGSKA (reference sequence).